Following are 19 T cell receptor beta chains from one sample sequenced in a study of T cell repertoires in cytomegalovirus infection. TCRdb re-analysed the reads in MiXCR, keeping a single row per CDR3 protein. The profile shows 100,000 or so distinct CDR3 sequences, under 50% of them singletons. The antigens for these receptors are not known. The sequences come from CD8+ T cells from cultured PBMCs, collected from culture after CMV antigen stimulation. These receptors all stem from a human donor in good health (CMV status not recorded). Some clones in this sample may be carry-over from other donors' samples.

CDR3 in DNA: TGCGCCAGCAGCCAAGAGGGGACAGGAGACAATGAGCAGTTCTTC. Encoded protein: CASSQEGTGDNEQFF. The chain links TRBV4-1 to TRBJ2-1; 8 nucleotides line up with TRBD1. Germline V CDR1 and CDR2: MGHRA, YSYEKL. The CDR3 is 15 amino acids. Trimming took 0 bases from V and 5 from J; bases not matched to a gene: 3.

There are a few counts of this clonotype. CDR3: CASDRDRKTYEQYF. For the CDR3, the DNA is TGTGCCTCGGACCGGGACAGAAAGACCTACGAGCAGTACTTC. The V and J genes are TRBV6-1 and TRBJ2-7, with 7 bases lining up with TRBD1. Germline V CDR1 and CDR2: MNHNS, SASEGT. V shed 11 bases, J shed 2 bases, and the junction held 12 bases outside the gene matches. This CDR3 contains 14 residues.

This clonotype has a count of ten or more. This chain connects TRBV24-1 to TRBJ1-1, with D hard to call. CDR3 size: 14 residues. The V end was cut by 3 bases, the J end by 5 bases, with 12 bases between. Germline values: CDR1 KGHDR, CDR2 SFDVKD. The CDR3 here is CATSDVNDGTEAFF. The CDR3 region has the DNA TGTGCCACCAGTGATGTGAATGATGGGACTGAAGCTTTCTTT.

This clonotype was counted ten times or more. The rearrangement uses TRBV18 and TRBJ1-5, with D perhaps matching TRBD1 (6 bases). The length of the CDR3 is 17 residues. Germline V gene data show CDR1 as KGHSH and CDR2 as LQKENI. Trimming took 0 bases from V and 7 from J, leaving 19 bases between them. The CDR3 is CASSPPSTGFGHQPQHF. Written as DNA, the CDR3 is TGTGCCAGCTCACCACCTTCTACAGGGTTCGGACACCAGCCCCAGCATTTT.

This rearrangement joins TRBV2 to TRBJ1-2; D is ambiguous. CDR3 length equals 15 residues. Per the germline V gene, CDR1 is SNHLY and CDR2 is FYNNEI. Trimming removed 1 base at V and 1 base at J, with 10 bases between. The DNA for the CDR3 is TGTGCCAGCAGTGAAGTGAGGACGAGTAACTATGGCTACACCTTC. This encodes CASSEVRTSNYGYTF.

The chain uses TRBV12-5 and TRBJ1-1, with 9 positions matching TRBD1. Germline V gene sequence: CDR1 LGHNT, CDR2 FRNRAP. Unmatched junction bases numbered 6, after V lost 5 bases and J lost 2 bases. This CDR3 region has 15 residues. This CDR3 is CASGISTGGNTEAFF. The CDR3 DNA sequence: TGTGCTAGTGGTATCTCGACAGGGGGAAACACTGAAGCTTTCTTT.

The gene calls are TRBV27 and TRBJ2-1; possibly TRBD2 for D (5 bases). The CDR3 spans 13 residues. Per the germline V gene, CDR1 is MNHEY and CDR2 is SMNVEV (reference sequence). Between the trimmed V and J ends, which lost 6 bases and 6 bases, there was a span of 12 bases. CDR3 region: CASSPGISNEQFF. CDR3 sequence (DNA): TGTGCCAGCAGCCCCGGGATTTCCAATGAGCAGTTCTTC.

V usage is TRBV11-3 and J usage is TRBJ2-1; D is unclear. The V end lost 0 bases, the J end lost 0 bases, and 9 bases lay between the germline ends. The CDR3 is 16 residues long. The germline gives CDR1 SGHNT, CDR2 YENEEA. The CDR3 coding sequence is TGTGCCAGCAGCTTAGATCGGTGGAGCTCCTACAATGAGCAGTTCTTC. Encoded protein: CASSLDRWSSYNEQFF. Variable domain in full (rest from reference TRBV11-3 and TRBJ2-1): EAGVVQSPRYKIIEKKQPVAFWCNPISGHNTLYWYLQNLGQGPELLIRYENEEAVDDSQLPKDRFSAERLKGVDSTLKIQPAELGDSAVYLCASSLDRWSSYNEQFFGPGTRLTVL.

The chain combines TRBV3-1 with TRBJ2-1, with 11 bases aligning to TRBD2. Germline V gene lookup returns CDR1 LGHDT and CDR2 YNNKEL (reference sequence). Unmatched junction bases numbered 15, after V lost 2 bases and J lost 15 bases. The CDR3 spans 16 residues. CDR3 bases: TGTGCCAGCAGCCAACTAGCGGGGGGTTTGGGTGTGTTCCCGTTCTTC. It is translated as CASSQLAGGLGVFPFF.

This clonotype was observed a few times. The chain has TRBV7-9 and TRBJ2-5; D possibly corresponds to TRBD2 (5 bases). In germline, CDR1 is SEHNR, CDR2 FQNEAQ (reference sequence). V was clipped by 5 bases and J by 5 bases, with 21 bases between them. The CDR3 runs 16 residues. The CDR3 loop reads CASSPVAPSERETQYF. CDR3 DNA sequence: TGTGCCAGCAGCCCCGTAGCGCCATCGGAACGTGAGACCCAGTACTTC.

The chain is built from TRBV20-1 and TRBJ2-6; TRBD1 might be the D (5 bases). Trimming shortened V by 2 bases and J by 2 bases, and 10 bases separated the two germline ends. Germline lookup yields CDR1 DFQATT and CDR2 SNEGSKA (reference sequence). The CDR3 is 15 amino acids. CDR3 amino acids: CSARSQGAGANVLTF. The CDR3 DNA sequence: TGCAGTGCTAGATCCCAGGGCGCTGGGGCCAACGTCCTGACTTTC.

The V and J genes are TRBV12-3 or TRBV12-4 and TRBJ1-2, with D uncertain. With 0 bases removed from V and 5 bases from J, the gap between germline ends came to 4 bases. CDR3 length: 12 amino acids. CDR3 nucleotide sequence: TGTGCCAGCAGTTTAGCGCATTATGGCTACACCTTC. Amino acids: CASSLAHYGYTF.

J is TRBJ2-3 and V is TRBV13; the match to TRBD2 covers 9 bases. This CDR3 spans 14 amino acids. The trim removed 6 bases at V and 4 bases at J, leaving 5 bases unmatched. From germline, CDR1 is PRHDT and CDR2 FYEKMQ (reference sequence). Here the CDR3 DNA reads TGTGCCAGCAGGCCCCGCGGGGGGGCAGATACGCAGTATTTT. Translated, it gives CASRPRGGADTQYF. Drawing the rest from reference TRBV13 and TRBJ2-3, the complete variable domain is AAGVIQSPRHLIKEKRETATLKCYPIPRHDTVYWYQQGPGQDPQFLISFYEKMQSDKGSIPDRFSAQQFSDYHSELNMSSLELGDSALYFCASRPRGGADTQYFGPGTRLTVL.

The chain is built from TRBV27 and TRBJ1-5; no clear D. Germline V gene lookup returns CDR1 MNHEY and CDR2 SMNVEV (reference sequence). V lost 6 bases and J 1 base, leaving 7 bases between the germline ends. The CDR3 sequence is 13 residues long. In nucleotides, the CDR3 is TGTGCCAGCAGGGAATTCAGCAATCAGCCCCAGCATTTT. The encoded protein is CASREFSNQPQHF.

This chain connects TRBV11-2 to TRBJ2-3; possibly TRBD2 for D (5 bases). Germline-derived CDR1 and CDR2 are SGHAT and FQNNGV. The CDR3 has 13 residues. V was trimmed by 5 bases and J by 8 bases, leaving 14 bases between them. Here the CDR3 reads CASSPQDSFTQYF. The CDR3 bases are TGTGCCAGCAGCCCCCAGGACTCGTTTACGCAGTATTTT.

This chain connects TRBV9 to TRBJ2-3; D is undetermined. CDR1 and CDR2 (germline): SGDLS, YYNGEE. The V end was cut by 4 bases, the J end by 0 bases, with 12 bases between. This CDR3 comprises 15 residues. In DNA form, the CDR3 reads TGTGCCAGCAGCAAGGACCGGTTTAGCACAGATACGCAGTATTTT. Translated, it gives CASSKDRFSTDTQYF.

This clonotype has only a few counts. The V call is TRBV4-2, the J call TRBJ2-7; the D gene is possibly TRBD2 (6 bases). Germline V gene data show CDR1 as LGHNA and CDR2 as YNFKEQ. CDR3 length: 15 residues. With 0 bases removed from V and 0 bases from J, the gap between germline ends came to 9 bases. DNA for the CDR3: TGTGCCAGCAGCCAAGATTGGGAGGCCTCCTACGAGCAGTACTTC. Amino acids: CASSQDWEASYEQYF.

This clonotype came up a few times. The junction shows a germline mismatch at one end, possibly a read error. This chain connects TRBV7-9 to TRBJ2-7; D remains ambiguous. This CDR3 spans 14 amino acids. Looked up from germline, CDR1 is SEHNR and CDR2 is FQNEAQ (reference sequence). The CDR3 bases are TGTGCCAGCAGCTTTTTTGACCGCTCCGACGAGCAGTACTTC. Its translation is CASSFFDRSDEQYF. Full variable domain (outside the CDR3, taken from reference TRBV7-9 and TRBJ2-7): DTGVSQNPRHKITKRGQNVTFRCDPISEHNRLYWYRQTLGQGPEFLTYFQNEAQLEKSRLLSDRFSAERPKGSFSTLEIQRTEQGDSAMYLCASSFFDRSDEQYFGPGTRLTVT.

The chain couples TRBV7-9 to TRBJ2-1, with D possibly being TRBD2 (5 bases). Trimming pared 1 base from V and 14 bases from J, leaving 9 bases between. CDR3 size: 11 residues. Germline V gene lookup returns CDR1 SEHNR and CDR2 FQNEAQ (reference sequence). The CDR3 region has the DNA TGTGCCAGCAGCTTAGACGGAGGAAAGTTCTTC. It yields the protein CASSLDGGKFF.